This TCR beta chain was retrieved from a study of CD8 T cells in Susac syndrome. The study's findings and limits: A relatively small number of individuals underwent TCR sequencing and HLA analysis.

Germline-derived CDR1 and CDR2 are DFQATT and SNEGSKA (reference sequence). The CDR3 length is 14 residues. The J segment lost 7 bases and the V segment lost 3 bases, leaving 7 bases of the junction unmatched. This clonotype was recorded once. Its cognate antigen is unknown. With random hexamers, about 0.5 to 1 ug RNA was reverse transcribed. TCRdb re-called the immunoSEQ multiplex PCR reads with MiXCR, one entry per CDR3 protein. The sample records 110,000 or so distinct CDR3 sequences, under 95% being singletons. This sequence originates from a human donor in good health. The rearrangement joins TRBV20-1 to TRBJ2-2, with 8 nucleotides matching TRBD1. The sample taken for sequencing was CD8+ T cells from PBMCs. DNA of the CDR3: TGCAGTGCTAGGAGACAGGGGACGGGCGGGGAGCTGTTTTTT. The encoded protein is CSARRQGTGGELFF.